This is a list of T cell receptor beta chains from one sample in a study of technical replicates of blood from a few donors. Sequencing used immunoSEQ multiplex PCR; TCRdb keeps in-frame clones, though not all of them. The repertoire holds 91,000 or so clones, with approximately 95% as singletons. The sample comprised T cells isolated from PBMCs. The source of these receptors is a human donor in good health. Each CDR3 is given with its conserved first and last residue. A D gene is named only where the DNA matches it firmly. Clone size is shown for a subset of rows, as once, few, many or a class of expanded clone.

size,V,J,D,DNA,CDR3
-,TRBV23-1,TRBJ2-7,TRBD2,TGCGCCAGCAGTCAATCCTCGCGTCCTAGGCTAGCGGGAGTCATAAGGAGCTCCTACGAGCAGTACTTC,CASSQSSRPRLAGVIRSSYEQYF
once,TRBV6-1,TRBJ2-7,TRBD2,TGTGCCAGCAGTGTAGGGACTAGCGGGGGTTTAGTCTACGAGCAGTACTTC,CASSVGTSGGLVYEQYF
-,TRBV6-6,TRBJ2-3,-,TGTGCCAGCAGCCAGGGCCAACCTAGCACAGATACGCAGTATTTT,CASSQGQPSTDTQYF
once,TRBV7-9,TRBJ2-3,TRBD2,TGTGCCAGCAGGCCGAGGACTAGCGTCGCAGATACGCAGTATTTT,CASRPRTSVADTQYF
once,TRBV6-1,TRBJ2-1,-,TGTGCCAGCAGTGAGTTAATGGGGCGCGATGAGCAGTTCTTC,CASSELMGRDEQFF
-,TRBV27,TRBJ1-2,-,TGTGCCAGCGGATACAGGGATCGTGGCTACACCTTC,CASGYRDRGYTF
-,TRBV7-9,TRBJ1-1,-,TGTGCCAGCAGCGCGACAGTGAACACTGAAGCTTTCTTT,CASSATVNTEAFF
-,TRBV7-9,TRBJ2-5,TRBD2,TGTGCCAGCAGCTTAGATTCGGGGGGGCAAGAGACCCAGTACTTC,CASSLDSGGQETQYF
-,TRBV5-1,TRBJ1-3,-,TGCGCCAGCAGCTTCTCAGGGGAAAATACTGGAAACACCATATATTTT,CASSFSGENTGNTIYF
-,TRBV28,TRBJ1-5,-,TGTGCCAGCAGCCTGACAGCTAATAGCAATCAGCCCCAGCATTTT,CASSLTANSNQPQHF
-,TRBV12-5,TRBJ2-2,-,TGTGCTAGTGGTTTGGTATTCCCTGAGATCACCGGGGAGCTGTTTTTT,CASGLVFPEITGELFF
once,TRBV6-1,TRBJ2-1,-,TGTGCCAGCAGATTTTCAGGGCCATACAATGAGCAGTTCTTC,CASRFSGPYNEQFF
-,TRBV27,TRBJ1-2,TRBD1,TGTGCCAGCAGCTCACTCCCGGGACAGGGACTTCGCTTTACCTATGGCTACACCTTC,CASSSLPGQGLRFTYGYTF
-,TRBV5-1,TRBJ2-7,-,TGCGCCAGCAGCCTAAATTCGGTATACGGAAACTACGAGCAGTACTTC,CASSLNSVYGNYEQYF
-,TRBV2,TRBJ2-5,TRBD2,TGTGCCAGCAGCGGGGGACTAGCCCAAGAGACCCAGTACTTC,CASSGGLAQETQYF
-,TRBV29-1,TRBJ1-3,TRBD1,TGCAGCGTTGGTCGGCAGGGGGTAGGCACCATATATTTT,CSVGRQGVGTIYF
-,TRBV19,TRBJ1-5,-,TGTGCCAGTAGTATCTCCGGGACTCTAGTTAGCAATCAGCCCCAGCATTTT,CASSISGTLVSNQPQHF
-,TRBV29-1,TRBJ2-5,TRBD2,TGCAGCGTTGGATTAGCGGGAGGCACTGGTGGGACCCAGTACTTC,CSVGLAGGTGGTQYF
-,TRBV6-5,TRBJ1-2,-,TGTGCCAGCAGTTACTCACAGGGTTCAGCGCATGGCTACACCTTC,CASSYSQGSAHGYTF
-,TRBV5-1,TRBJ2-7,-,TGCGCCAGCACCATTGGAACAGGTACCTACGAGCAGTACTTC,CASTIGTGTYEQYF
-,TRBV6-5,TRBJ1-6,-,TGTGCCTCACGGAAGGGGTTGCCCAATTCACCCCTCCACTTT,CASRKGLPNSPLHF
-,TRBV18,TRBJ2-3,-,TGTGCCAGCTCACCGGCGGGTGGGAGTTTTACAGATACGCAGTATTTT,CASSPAGGSFTDTQYF
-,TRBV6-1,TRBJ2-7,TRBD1,TGTGCCAGCAGTGACAGGGGGTTCTCCTACGAGCAGTACTTC,CASSDRGFSYEQYF
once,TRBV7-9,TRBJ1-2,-,TGTGCCAGCAGCTTGAGCAACAGTCATGGCTACACCTTC,CASSLSNSHGYTF
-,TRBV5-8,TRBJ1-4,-,TGTGCCAGCAGCCGTGGTCGGAATGAAAAACTGTTTTTT,CASSRGRNEKLFF
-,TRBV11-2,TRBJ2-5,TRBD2,TGTGCCAGCAGCTTAGATGCGGGGGCCCAGTACTTC,CASSLDAGAQYF
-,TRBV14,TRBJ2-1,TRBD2,TGTGCCAGCAGCCAAACCGGGACTAGCTACAAGGGGGAGCAGTTCTTC,CASSQTGTSYKGEQFF
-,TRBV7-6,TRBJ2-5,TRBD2,TGTGCCAGCAGCTTTAGTACTAGCGGGGGCCCCAAAGAGACCCAGTACTTC,CASSFSTSGGPKETQYF
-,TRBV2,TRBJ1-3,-,TGTGCCAGCAGTGAATACAGGGATGGAAACACCATATATTTT,CASSEYRDGNTIYF
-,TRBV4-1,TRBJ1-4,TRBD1,TGCGCCAGCAGCCAAGAAGGACAGGGAGGTGAAAAACTGTTTTTT,CASSQEGQGGEKLFF
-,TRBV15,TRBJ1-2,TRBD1,TGTGCCACCAGCAGGGGACAGGGGGTAGTCTATGGCTACACCTTC,CATSRGQGVVYGYTF
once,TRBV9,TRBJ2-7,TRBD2,TGTGCCAGCAGCGTAGGTAGCGGGGGGCAATACGAGCAGTACTTC,CASSVGSGGQYEQYF
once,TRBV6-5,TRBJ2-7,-,TGTGCCAGCAGTCAAACCCCCCTAATGTACGAGCAGTACTTC,CASSQTPLMYEQYF
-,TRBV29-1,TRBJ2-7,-,TGCAGCGTTGAAGATGGGCAGGGCGACGAGCAGTACTTC,CSVEDGQGDEQYF
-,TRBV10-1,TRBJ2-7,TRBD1,TGCGCCAGCAGTGAGGGGGACAGGGGCGAGCAGTACTTC,CASSEGDRGEQYF
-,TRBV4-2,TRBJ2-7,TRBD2,TGTGCCAGCAGCCAAGAGGGGACTAGCGGGGGGGCTTTGTACTTC,CASSQEGTSGGALYF
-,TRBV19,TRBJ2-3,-,TGTGCCAGCAAACAGGGATGGGACACAGATACGCAGTATTTT,CASKQGWDTDTQYF
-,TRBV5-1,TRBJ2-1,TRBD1,TGCGCCAGCAGCTCAGGGGGAACCAATGAGCAGTTCTTC,CASSSGGTNEQFF
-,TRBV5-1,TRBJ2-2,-,TGCGCCAGCAGCTTGGTTGCGGAGAACACCGGGGAGCTGTTTTTT,CASSLVAENTGELFF
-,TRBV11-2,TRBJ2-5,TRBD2,TGTGCCAGCAGCTTAGCGGGGGGAGAGACCCAGTACTTC,CASSLAGGETQYF
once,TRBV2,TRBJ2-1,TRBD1,TGTGCCAGCAGGGTGGACAGGGTCAATGAGCAGTTCTTC,CASRVDRVNEQFF
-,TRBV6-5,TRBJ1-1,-,TGTGCCAGCAGTTACAGGGGCCTGGGGAACACTGAAGCTTTCTTT,CASSYRGLGNTEAFF
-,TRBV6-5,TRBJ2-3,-,TGTGCCAGCAGTTACGTCGCTAGCGTGGAAGATACGCAGTATTTT,CASSYVASVEDTQYF
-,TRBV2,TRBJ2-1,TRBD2,TGTGCCAGCCCGGGGCGGGGGGGTAATGAGCAGTTCTTC,CASPGRGGNEQFF
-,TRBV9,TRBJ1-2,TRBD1,TGTGCCAGCAGCTCCCTGTCTTGGACAGGGGCCGGCTACACCTTC,CASSSLSWTGAGYTF
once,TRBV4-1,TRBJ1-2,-,TGCGCCAGCAGCCAAAACAGGGAAAACTATGGCTACACCTTC,CASSQNRENYGYTF
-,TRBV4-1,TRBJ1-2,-,TGCGCCAGCAGCCAATACAGGGAAGATGGCTACACCTTC,CASSQYREDGYTF
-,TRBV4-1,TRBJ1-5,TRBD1,TGCGCCAGCAGCCAAGAAGGACCAGGGGGCCTGAGTCAGCCCCAGCATTTT,CASSQEGPGGLSQPQHF
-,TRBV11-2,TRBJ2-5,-,TGTGCCAGCAGCTCCTCTGCGGGACTCCTGCAAGAGACCCAGTACTTC,CASSSSAGLLQETQYF
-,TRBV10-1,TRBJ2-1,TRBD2,TGCGCCAGCAGTGAGGCGGGAGGGCCCCCCACCGGCAATGAGCAGTTCTTC,CASSEAGGPPTGNEQFF
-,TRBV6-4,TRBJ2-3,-,TGTGCCAGCCGCCTACAGGATGTTACAGATACGCAGTATTTT,CASRLQDVTDTQYF
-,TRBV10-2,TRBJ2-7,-,TGCGCCAGCTCGGAGGGAGGGGGCTACGAGCAGTACTTC,CASSEGGGYEQYF
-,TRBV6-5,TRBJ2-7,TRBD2,TGTGCCAGCAGTGGTGGACTAGCGGGAGGGAGCGAGCAGTACTTC,CASSGGLAGGSEQYF
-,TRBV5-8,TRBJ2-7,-,TGTGCCAGCTCGAAAATCAGCTACGAGCAGTACTTC,CASSKISYEQYF
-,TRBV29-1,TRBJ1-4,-,TGCAGCGTTGATAGGGGTCCCGATGAAAAACTGTTTTTT,CSVDRGPDEKLFF
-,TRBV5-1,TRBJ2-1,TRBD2,TGCGCCAGCAGCTTGGCAGCTAGCGGTACCTACAATGAGCAGTTCTTC,CASSLAASGTYNEQFF
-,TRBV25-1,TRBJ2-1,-,TGTGCCAGCAGTGTCACGGGGAATCCTTACAATGAGCAGTTCTTC,CASSVTGNPYNEQFF